The next 27 T cell receptor beta chains were all read from a single sample in a study of cytomegalovirus exposure and HLA in healthy donors. This PCR relied on a set of 60 Vbeta primers and 13 Jbeta primers. TCRdb's copy holds only in-frame clones and misses some; the assay was immunoSEQ multiplex PCR. The table shows roughly 100,000 clones, with 60% to 70% occurring only once. Input material: PBMCs. These receptors came from a man aged 30 to 45 in good health and CMV-seropositive.

V gene TRBV7-8 combines with J gene TRBJ2-1; 12 nucleotides align to TRBD2. CDR3 length: 18 amino acids. V shed 2 bases and J 6 bases; nucleotides not matched to a gene: 11. Looked up from germline, CDR1 is SGHVS and CDR2 is FQNEAQ. DNA for the CDR3: TGTGCCAGCAGCTTACCCCACCCCACTAGCGGGGGGAGCAATGAGCAGTTCTTC. Its protein is CASSLPHPTSGGSNEQFF.

This clone was counted a few times. The V call is TRBV5-1, the J call TRBJ2-2; 10 bases line up with TRBD2. V gave up 3 bases and J gave up 8 bases; unmatched junction bases: 13. From germline, CDR1 is SGHRS and CDR2 YFSETQ. The length of the CDR3 is 17 residues. CDR3 region: CASSSKTSGSLSGELFF. The CDR3 DNA is TGCGCCAGCAGCTCCAAGACTAGCGGGTCTCTGTCAGGGGAGCTGTTTTTT.

The V gene is TRBV15, the J gene TRBJ2-3, with 8 bases matching TRBD2. Trimming took 5 bases from V and 2 from J; bases not matched to a gene: 6. This CDR3 is 15 amino acids long. Germline CDR1 LNHNV, CDR2 YYDKDF (reference sequence). CDR3 coding DNA: TGTGCCACCAGCGTTGCGGGGGGACTCACAGATACGCAGTATTTT. This sequence encodes CATSVAGGLTDTQYF.

The chain links TRBV14 to TRBJ1-5; 7 bases are a match to TRBD1. Germline trimming cut 4 bases from V and 7 bases from J; bases unmatched to any gene: 4. The CDR3 has 13 amino acids. Per germline, CDR1 SGHDN and CDR2 FVKESK. CDR3 protein: CASSLWTGQPQHF. The CDR3 DNA reads TGTGCCAGCAGCCTCTGGACAGGCCAGCCCCAGCATTTT.

The chain is built from TRBV7-9 and TRBJ2-1, with D hard to call. Trimming stripped 5 bases from V and 1 base from J, with 9 bases between. In germline, CDR1 is SEHNR, CDR2 FQNEAQ (reference sequence). CDR3 length: 14 amino acids. The CDR3 DNA follows: TGTGCCAGCAGCCCAAAAGCGTCCTACAATGAGCAGTTCTTC. It encodes CASSPKASYNEQFF.

This clone was observed a single time. The chain is built from TRBV6-1 and TRBJ2-7; 8 bases align to TRBD2. The V gene end was trimmed by 6 bases and the J gene end by 0 bases; junction bases not matched to a gene: 7. CDR1 and CDR2 (germline): MNHNS, SASEGT. CDR3 length equals 15 residues. The CDR3 is CASSFNGGASYEQYF. Here the CDR3 DNA reads TGTGCCAGCAGCTTTAACGGGGGGGCCTCCTACGAGCAGTACTTC.

The J gene is TRBJ2-1, the V gene TRBV11-3; D gene uncertain. The ends were cut back, 5 bases at V and 1 base at J, with 12 bases in the middle. The CDR3 runs 15 residues. The germline CDR1 and CDR2 sequences are SGHNT and YENEEA. The CDR3 DNA reads TGTGCCAGCAGCCCCTACCAAAGATCCTACAATGAGCAGTTCTTC. Translating gives CASSPYQRSYNEQFF.

The rearrangement links TRBV19 to TRBJ1-3, with a weak D call TRBD1 (6 bases). Trimming removed 4 bases at V and 4 bases at J, with 11 bases between. This CDR3 spans 14 amino acids. CDR1 is LNHDA, CDR2 SQIVND, per germline (reference sequence). The CDR3 DNA is TGTGCCAGTAGTAAGGGGGTGCCGGGAAACACCATATATTTT. Amino acids: CASSKGVPGNTIYF.

The V and J genes are TRBV10-3 and TRBJ1-6; no firm D call. There are 17 residues in the CDR3. V shed 6 bases and J shed 5 bases, with 20 bases lying between them. Germline-derived CDR1 and CDR2 are ENHRY and SYGVKD. For the CDR3, the DNA is TGTGCCATCAGGTCATCGGGGTCAAGCCGTAATAATTCACCCCTCCACTTT. The encoded protein is CAIRSSGSSRNNSPLHF.

Comment on this clone: One junction end does not reproduce the germline sequence, and a read error may be involved. This chain connects TRBV7-7 to TRBJ2-5; 8 bases are shared with TRBD2. Germline V gene sequence: CDR1 SSHAT, CDR2 FNYEAQ (reference sequence). CDR3 size: 15 residues. The CDR3 reads CASSGQRGTQETQYF. The CDR3 DNA is TGTGCTAGCAGCGGACAGCGGGGGACCCAAGAGACCCAGTACTTC.

The chain combines TRBV5-6 with TRBJ1-6, with 9 nucleotides matching TRBD1. Per germline, CDR1 SGHDT and CDR2 YYEEEE. J lost 10 bases, V lost 1 base, and 3 bases had no gene match. CDR3 length: 14 amino acids. The CDR3 nucleotides are TGTGCCAGCAGCTTGCGACAGGGGGGCTCACCCCTCCACTTT. Protein sequence: CASSLRQGGSPLHF.

This clone was detected a few times. The rearrangement joins TRBV5-8 to TRBJ2-7; tentatively, D is TRBD1 (5 bases). From germline, CDR1 is SGHTS and CDR2 YDEGEE. V was trimmed by 0 bases and J by 5 bases, leaving 12 bases between them. There are 14 residues in the CDR3. CDR3 sequence (DNA): TGTGCCAGCAGCTTGGCTAGGGGCATAGACGAGCAGTACTTC. Translated, it gives CASSLARGIDEQYF.

The chain employs TRBV7-3 and TRBJ2-5, with 7 positions matching TRBD1. Per germline, CDR1 SGHTA and CDR2 FQGTGA. The CDR3 has 14 amino acids. Trimming removed 2 bases from V and 2 bases from J; junction bases left unmatched: 2. The CDR3 region is CASSLYRGQETQYF. In DNA form, the CDR3 reads TGTGCCAGCAGCTTATACAGGGGACAAGAGACCCAGTACTTC.

There are a few counts of this clone. The chain combines TRBV10-3 with TRBJ2-7, with a tentative D call TRBD2 (5 bases). V lost 1 base, J lost 3 bases, and 10 bases lay in between. This CDR3 region has 14 residues. Germline assignment: CDR1 ENHRY and CDR2 SYGVKD. Here the CDR3 reads CAISEYGEIYEQYF. As DNA, the CDR3 is TGTGCCATCAGTGAGTACGGGGAGATCTACGAGCAGTACTTC.

This chain links TRBV9 with TRBJ1-1; no clear D. This CDR3 spans 15 amino acids. The germline CDR1 and CDR2 sequences are SGDLS and YYNGEE. The V gene lost 0 bases and the J gene lost 1 base, with 10 bases spanning the gap. CDR3 nucleotide sequence: TGTGCCAGCAGCGTAGTACCGATAGCGAACACTGAAGCTTTCTTT. Translated: CASSVVPIANTEAFF.

The rearrangement joins TRBV6-5 to TRBJ1-4, with D perhaps matching TRBD1 (5 bases). Germline-derived CDR1 and CDR2 are MNHEY and SVGAGI. This CDR3 has 14 residues. Trimming pared 8 bases from V and 8 bases from J, leaving 18 bases between. CDR3 sequence reads: CASWFGGMGEKLFF. The CDR3 nucleotides are TGTGCCAGCTGGTTCGGGGGGATGGGGGAAAAACTGTTTTTT.

This clone has just one count. The chain employs TRBV5-1 and TRBJ2-7, with a tentative D call TRBD2 (6 bases). V dropped 0 bases and J dropped 0 bases, with 7 bases sitting between them. The CDR3 contains 14 residues. Germline values: CDR1 SGHRS, CDR2 YFSETQ. In DNA form, the CDR3 reads TGCGCCAGCAGCTTGGCGGGGGACTCCTACGAGCAGTACTTC. Translated, it gives CASSLAGDSYEQYF.

This rearrangement joins TRBV6-5 to TRBJ1-2, with TRBD1 matching over 9 bases. The V gene's germline CDR1 is MNHEY and CDR2 SVGAGI. The CDR3 has 13 residues. V lost 2 bases to trimming and J lost 7 bases; unmatched junction nucleotides: 2. CDR3 sequence: CASSYTGGGGYTF. The CDR3 bases are TGTGCCAGCAGTTACACAGGGGGCGGTGGCTACACCTTC.

The chain recombines TRBV21-1 with TRBJ2-5; the listed D gene, TRBD1, was not tested against the DNA. The J call may be incorrect, as the DNA end agrees better with TRBJ2-7. TRBV21-1 is an annotated pseudogene. The CDR3 runs to 13 residues. The CDR3, as DNA: TGTGCCAGCAGCACAGGCTACACCTACGAGCAGTACTTC. Translated, it gives CASSTGYTYEQYF.

The chain couples TRBV25-1 to TRBJ1-1, with D tentatively TRBD1 (6 bases). Germline CDR1 MGHDK, CDR2 SYGVNS. This CDR3 is 12 amino acids long. V was cut by 4 bases and J by 8 bases, with 11 bases left in between. For the CDR3, the DNA is TGTGCCAGCAGTGGACGGACAGAAGAAGCTTTCTTT. This translates into CASSGRTEEAFF.

This chain uses TRBV11-2 with TRBJ2-7; 7 nucleotides line up with TRBD2. V lost 5 bases, J lost 2 bases, and 3 bases stayed unmatched. CDR1 and CDR2 (germline): SGHAT, FQNNGV. This CDR3 has 13 amino acids. The CDR3 loop is CASSPGTTYEQYF. The CDR3 DNA sequence: TGTGCCAGCAGCCCAGGGACTACCTACGAGCAGTACTTC.

The rearrangement uses TRBV6-1 and TRBJ2-7; possibly TRBD1 for D (5 bases). Germline CDR1 MNHNS, CDR2 SASEGT. This CDR3 is built from 12 residues. V was shortened by 11 bases and J by 1 base, with 12 bases between the two germline ends. DNA for the CDR3: TGTGCCCTATGGACACAGTCCTACGAGCAGTACTTC. Its translation: CALWTQSYEQYF.

The chain combines TRBV4-1 with TRBJ1-3; 8 bases are a match to TRBD1. Losses at the gene ends were 3 bases for V and 0 bases for J; bases not matched to a gene: 4. CDR3 size: 16 residues. The V gene's germline CDR1 is MGHRA and CDR2 YSYEKL. The CDR3 reads CASSHSGQGSGNTIYF. CDR3 sequence (DNA): TGCGCCAGCAGCCATTCTGGACAGGGCTCTGGAAACACCATATATTTT.

The chain recombines TRBV7-2 with TRBJ1-5; D is undetermined. In germline, CDR1 is SGHTA, CDR2 FQGNSA. The CDR3 covers 15 residues. Deletions cut 4 bases from V and 2 bases from J, with 12 bases between. CDR3 in DNA: TGTGCCAGCAGCTCCTGGGCCTTGGGCAATCAGCCCCAGCATTTT. It specifies CASSSWALGNQPQHF.

This clone occurred a few times. The V and J genes are TRBV5-1 and TRBJ1-2, with 7 bases identical to TRBD1. From germline, CDR1 is SGHRS and CDR2 YFSETQ. Losses at the gene ends were 0 bases for V and 9 bases for J; bases not matched to a gene: 8. The CDR3 totals 14 residues. CDR3 loop: CASSLAGTVDSYTF. The CDR3, as DNA: TGCGCCAGCAGCTTGGCCGGGACAGTCGATAGCTACACCTTC.

The chain links TRBV2 to TRBJ1-1; the D is unclear. The germline gives CDR1 SNHLY, CDR2 FYNNEI. This CDR3 comprises 15 residues. V gave up 3 bases and J gave up 5 bases, with 16 bases separating them. The CDR3 DNA reads TGTGCCAGCAGTGACATAAGGACCGGAGGGACTGAAGCTTTCTTT. Protein product: CASSDIRTGGTEAFF.

This clone was seen more than once but under ten times. The chain employs TRBV7-8 and TRBJ2-3; 10 bases fit TRBD2. Losses at the gene ends were 2 bases for V and 5 bases for J; bases not matched to a gene: 1. The CDR3 contains 14 residues. From germline, CDR1 is SGHVS and CDR2 FQNEAQ. CDR3 coding DNA: TGTGCCAGCAGCTTACTAGCGGGGGTAGATACGCAGTATTTT. Translation gives CASSLLAGVDTQYF.